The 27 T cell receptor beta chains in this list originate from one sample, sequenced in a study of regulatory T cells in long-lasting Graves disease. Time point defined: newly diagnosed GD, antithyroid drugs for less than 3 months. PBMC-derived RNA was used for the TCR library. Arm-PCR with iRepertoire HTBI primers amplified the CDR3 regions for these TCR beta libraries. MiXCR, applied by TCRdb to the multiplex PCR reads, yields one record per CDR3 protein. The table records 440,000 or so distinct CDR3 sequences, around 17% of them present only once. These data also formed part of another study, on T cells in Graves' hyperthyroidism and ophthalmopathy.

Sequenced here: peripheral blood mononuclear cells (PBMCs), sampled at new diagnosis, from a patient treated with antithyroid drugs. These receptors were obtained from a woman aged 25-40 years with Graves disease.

The CDR3: CAEGVGQEETQYF. The CDR3 DNA reads TGTGCCGAAGGGGTGGGCCAGGAAGAGACCCAGTACTTC. V gene TRBV12-3 or TRBV12-4 combines with J gene TRBJ2-5; D might be TRBD1 (5 bases). Trimming left V 11 bases short and J 3 bases short, with 16 bases between. The CDR3 consists of 13 residues.

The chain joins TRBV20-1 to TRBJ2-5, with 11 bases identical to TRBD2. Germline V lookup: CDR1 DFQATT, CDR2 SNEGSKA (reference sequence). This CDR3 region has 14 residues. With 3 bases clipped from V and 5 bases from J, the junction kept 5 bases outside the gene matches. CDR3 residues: CSARILAGVETQYF. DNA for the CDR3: TGCAGTGCTAGGATACTAGCGGGAGTTGAGACCCAGTACTTC.

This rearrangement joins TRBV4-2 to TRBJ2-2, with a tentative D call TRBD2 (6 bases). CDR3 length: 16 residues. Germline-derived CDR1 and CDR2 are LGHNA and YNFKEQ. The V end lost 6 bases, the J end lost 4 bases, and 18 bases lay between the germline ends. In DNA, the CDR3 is TGTGCCAGCAGATATATGGGGGGAGGAATCACCGGGGAGCTGTTTTTT. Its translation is CASRYMGGGITGELFF.

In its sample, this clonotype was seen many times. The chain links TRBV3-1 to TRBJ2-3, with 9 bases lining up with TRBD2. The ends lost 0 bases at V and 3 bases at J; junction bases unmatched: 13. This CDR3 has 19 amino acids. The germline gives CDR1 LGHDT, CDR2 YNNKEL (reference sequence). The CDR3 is CASSQEGLRTSVATDTQYF. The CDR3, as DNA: TGTGCCAGCAGCCAAGAGGGCCTACGGACTAGCGTTGCGACAGATACGCAGTATTTT.

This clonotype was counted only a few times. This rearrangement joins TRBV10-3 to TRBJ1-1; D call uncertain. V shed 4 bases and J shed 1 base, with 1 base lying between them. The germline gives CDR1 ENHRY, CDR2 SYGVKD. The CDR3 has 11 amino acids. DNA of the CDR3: TGTGCCATCAGTGCGAACACTGAAGCTTTCTTT. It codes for CAISANTEAFF.

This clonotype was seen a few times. CDR3 loop: CASSEAGTEKNIQYF. The CDR3 nucleotides read TGTGCCAGCAGTGAAGCCGGGACAGAGAAAAACATTCAGTACTTC. The chain recombines TRBV2 with TRBJ2-4, with TRBD1 matching 7 bases. The ends lost 0 bases at V and 4 bases at J; junction bases unmatched: 3. The germline V gene encodes CDR1 SNHLY and CDR2 FYNNEI. The length of the CDR3 is 15 residues.

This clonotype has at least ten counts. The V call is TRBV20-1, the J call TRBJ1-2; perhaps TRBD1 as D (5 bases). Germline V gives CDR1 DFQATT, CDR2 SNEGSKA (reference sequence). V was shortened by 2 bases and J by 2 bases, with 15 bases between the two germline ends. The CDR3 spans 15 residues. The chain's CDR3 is CSARPLQEHNYGYTF. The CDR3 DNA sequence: TGCAGTGCTAGACCGTTACAGGAACACAACTATGGCTACACCTTC.

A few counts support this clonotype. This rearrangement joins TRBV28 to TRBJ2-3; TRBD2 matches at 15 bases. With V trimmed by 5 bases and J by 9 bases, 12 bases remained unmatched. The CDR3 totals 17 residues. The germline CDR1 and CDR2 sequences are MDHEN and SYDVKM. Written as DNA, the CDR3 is TGTGCCAGCAGTATACCGGGACTAGCGGGAGGCCGGGGGACGCAGTATTTT. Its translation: CASSIPGLAGGRGTQYF.

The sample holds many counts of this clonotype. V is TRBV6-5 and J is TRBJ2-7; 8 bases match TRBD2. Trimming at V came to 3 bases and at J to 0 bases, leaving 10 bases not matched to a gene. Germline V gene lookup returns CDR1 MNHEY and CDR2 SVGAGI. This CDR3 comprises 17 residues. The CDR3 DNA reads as TGTGCCAGCAGTTATAGCGGGACGAACCTCAACTCCTACGAGCAGTACTTC. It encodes CASSYSGTNLNSYEQYF.

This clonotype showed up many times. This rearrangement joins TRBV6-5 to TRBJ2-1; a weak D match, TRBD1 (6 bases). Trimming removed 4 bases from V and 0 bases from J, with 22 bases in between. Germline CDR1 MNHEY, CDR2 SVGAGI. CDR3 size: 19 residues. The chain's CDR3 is CASSSVYTQQGNSYNEQFF. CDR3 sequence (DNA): TGTGCCAGCAGTTCCGTCTACACCCAACAGGGTAACTCCTACAATGAGCAGTTCTTC.

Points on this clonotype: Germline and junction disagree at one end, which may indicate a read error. DNA of the CDR3: TGTGCCAGCACAGAAGGGGCTATCCGAAACGGGGAGACCCAGTGCTTC. Protein product: CASTEGAIRNGETQCF. The chain recombines TRBV6-2 or TRBV6-3 with TRBJ2-5; perhaps D is TRBD1 or TRBD2 (5 bases each). CDR1 and CDR2 from the germline V gene are MNHEY and SVGEGT. The CDR3 totals 16 residues.

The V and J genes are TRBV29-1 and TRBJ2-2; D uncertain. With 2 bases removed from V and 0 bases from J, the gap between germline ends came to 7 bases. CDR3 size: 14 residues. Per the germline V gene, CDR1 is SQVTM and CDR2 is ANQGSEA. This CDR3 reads CSVEPQSNTGELFF. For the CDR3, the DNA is TGCAGCGTTGAACCGCAATCGAACACCGGGGAGCTGTTTTTT.

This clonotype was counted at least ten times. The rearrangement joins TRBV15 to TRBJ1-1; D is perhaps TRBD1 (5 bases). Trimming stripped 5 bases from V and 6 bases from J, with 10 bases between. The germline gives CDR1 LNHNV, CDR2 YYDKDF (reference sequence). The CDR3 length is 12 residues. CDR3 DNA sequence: TGTGCCACCAGCCTCGGGGACGCTGAAGCTTTCTTT. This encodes CATSLGDAEAFF.

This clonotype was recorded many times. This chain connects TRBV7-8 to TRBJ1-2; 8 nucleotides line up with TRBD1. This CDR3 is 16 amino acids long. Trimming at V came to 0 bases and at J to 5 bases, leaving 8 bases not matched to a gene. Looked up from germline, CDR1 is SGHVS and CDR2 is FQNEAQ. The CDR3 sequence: CASSLAMTGALYGYTF. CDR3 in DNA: TGTGCCAGCAGCTTAGCCATGACAGGGGCCTTGTATGGCTACACCTTC.

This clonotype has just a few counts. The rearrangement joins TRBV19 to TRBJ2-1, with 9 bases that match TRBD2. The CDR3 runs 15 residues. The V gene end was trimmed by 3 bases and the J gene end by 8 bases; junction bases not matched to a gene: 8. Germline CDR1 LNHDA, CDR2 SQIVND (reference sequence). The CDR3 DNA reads TGTGCCAGTAGTATCCCCGCGGGAGGGCCGGATGAGCAGTTCTTC. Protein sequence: CASSIPAGGPDEQFF.

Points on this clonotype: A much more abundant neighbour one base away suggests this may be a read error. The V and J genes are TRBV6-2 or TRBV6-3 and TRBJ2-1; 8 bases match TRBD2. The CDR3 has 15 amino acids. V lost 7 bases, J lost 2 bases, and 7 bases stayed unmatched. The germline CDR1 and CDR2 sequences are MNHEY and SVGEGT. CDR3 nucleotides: TGTGCCAGCAAGGTAGCGGGATTCCCCTACAATGAGCAGTTCTTC. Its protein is CASKVAGFPYNEQFF.

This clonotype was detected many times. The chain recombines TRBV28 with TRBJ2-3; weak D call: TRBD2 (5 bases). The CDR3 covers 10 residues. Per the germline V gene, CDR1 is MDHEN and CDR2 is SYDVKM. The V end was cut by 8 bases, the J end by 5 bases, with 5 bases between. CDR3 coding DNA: TGTGCCAGCGGGAGAGATACGCAGTATTTT. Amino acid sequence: CASGRDTQYF.

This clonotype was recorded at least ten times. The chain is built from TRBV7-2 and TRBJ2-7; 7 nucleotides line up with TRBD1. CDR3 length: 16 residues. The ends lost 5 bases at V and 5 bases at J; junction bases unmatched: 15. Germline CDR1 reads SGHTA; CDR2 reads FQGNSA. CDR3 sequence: CASSPQYGAGGDEQYF. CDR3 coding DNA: TGTGCCAGCAGCCCCCAGTACGGGGCAGGGGGTGACGAGCAGTACTTC. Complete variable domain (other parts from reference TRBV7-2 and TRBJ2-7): GAGVSQSPSNKVTEKGKDVELRCDPISGHTALYWYRQSLGQGLEFLIYFQGNSAPDKSGLPSDRFSAERTGGSVSTLTIQRTQQEDSAVYLCASSPQYGAGGDEQYFGPGTRLTVT.

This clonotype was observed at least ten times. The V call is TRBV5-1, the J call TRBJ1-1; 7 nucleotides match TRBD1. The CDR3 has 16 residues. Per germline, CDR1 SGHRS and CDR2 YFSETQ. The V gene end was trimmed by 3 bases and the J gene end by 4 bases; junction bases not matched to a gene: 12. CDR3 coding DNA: TGCGCCAGCAGCTCACCCGAGGAGGGGGCGATCACTGAAGCTTTCTTT. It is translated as CASSSPEEGAITEAFF.

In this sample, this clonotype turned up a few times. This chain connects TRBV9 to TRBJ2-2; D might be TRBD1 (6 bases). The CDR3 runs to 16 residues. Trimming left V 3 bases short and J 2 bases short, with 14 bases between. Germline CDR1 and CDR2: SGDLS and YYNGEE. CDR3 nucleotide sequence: TGTGCCAGCAGCGCTTTATGGACAGCCAACACCGGGGAGCTGTTTTTT. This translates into CASSALWTANTGELFF.

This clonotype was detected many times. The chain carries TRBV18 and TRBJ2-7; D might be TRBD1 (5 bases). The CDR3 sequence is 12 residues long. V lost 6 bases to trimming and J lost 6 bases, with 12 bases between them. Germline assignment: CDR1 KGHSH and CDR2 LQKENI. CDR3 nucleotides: TGTGCCAGCTCTGGAAGGGGTGGCGAGCAGTACTTC. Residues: CASSGRGGEQYF.

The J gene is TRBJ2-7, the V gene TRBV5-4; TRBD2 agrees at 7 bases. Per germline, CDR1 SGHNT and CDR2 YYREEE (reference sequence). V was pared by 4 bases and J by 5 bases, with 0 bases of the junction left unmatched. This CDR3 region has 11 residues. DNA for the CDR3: TGTGCCAGCAGCCGGGAGGACGAGCAGTACTTC. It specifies CASSREDEQYF.

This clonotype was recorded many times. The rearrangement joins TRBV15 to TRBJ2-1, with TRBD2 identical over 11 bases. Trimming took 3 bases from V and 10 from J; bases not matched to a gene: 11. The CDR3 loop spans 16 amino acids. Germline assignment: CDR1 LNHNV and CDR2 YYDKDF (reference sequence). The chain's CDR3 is CATSSGLLAGGREQFF. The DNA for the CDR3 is TGTGCCACCAGCAGTGGTTTGCTAGCGGGAGGCAGAGAGCAGTTCTTC.

The CDR3 bases are TGTGCCAGCAATCCGGGACAACCTTTTGGCAATGAGCAGTTCTTC. Translating gives CASNPGQPFGNEQFF. V is TRBV28 and J is TRBJ2-1; D may be TRBD1 (6 bases). Germline loops: CDR1 MDHEN, CDR2 SYDVKM. The CDR3 has 15 amino acids. Trimming took 7 bases from V and 6 from J, leaving 19 bases between them. The full variable domain, its missing parts supplied by reference TRBV28 and TRBJ2-1, is DVKVTQSSRYLVKRTGEKVFLECVQDMDHENMFWYRQDPGLGLRLIYFSYDVKMKEKGDIPEGYSVSREKKERFSLILESASTNQTSMYLCASNPGQPFGNEQFFGPGTRLTVL.

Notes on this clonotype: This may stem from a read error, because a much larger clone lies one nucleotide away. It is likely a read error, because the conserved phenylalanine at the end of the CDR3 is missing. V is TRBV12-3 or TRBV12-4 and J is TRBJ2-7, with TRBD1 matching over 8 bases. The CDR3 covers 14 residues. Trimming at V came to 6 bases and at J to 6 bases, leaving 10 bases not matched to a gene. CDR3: CASRGYTGGGEQYS. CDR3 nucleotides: TGTGCCAGCAGGGGATATACAGGGGGTGGCGAGCAGTACTCC.

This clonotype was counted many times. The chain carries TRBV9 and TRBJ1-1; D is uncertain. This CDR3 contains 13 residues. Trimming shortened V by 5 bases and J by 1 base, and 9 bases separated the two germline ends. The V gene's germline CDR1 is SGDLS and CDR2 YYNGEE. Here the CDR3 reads CASSLRTNTEAFF. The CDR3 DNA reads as TGTGCCAGCAGTCTCAGGACGAACACTGAAGCTTTCTTT.

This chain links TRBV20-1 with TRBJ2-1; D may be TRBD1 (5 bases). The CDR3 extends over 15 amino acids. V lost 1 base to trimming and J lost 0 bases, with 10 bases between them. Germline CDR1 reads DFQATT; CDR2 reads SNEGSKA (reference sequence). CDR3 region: CSARGVTDSYNEQFF. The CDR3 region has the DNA TGCAGTGCTAGAGGGGTGACAGACTCCTACAATGAGCAGTTCTTC.